The source of this T cell receptor (beta chain) is a study of T cells in Graves' hyperthyroidism and ophthalmopathy. Study-level results: Blood also contained most expanded thyroid clonotypes above 0.001.

Orbital computed tomography, thyroid ultrasound, serum thyroxine and TRAb, and clinical symptoms together informed the diagnoses. Remarks on this clonotype: Its target is not known.

The V and J ends lost 5 bases and 5 bases, in that order; junction bases with no gene match: 12. Germline V gives CDR1 SGHTA, CDR2 FQGNSA. The CDR3 has 17 residues. Amplification of TCR beta CDR3 regions used RNA as the template. With the HTBI primer set, the TCR CDR3 went through a first round of RT-PCR. TCRdb recomputed calls from the multiplex PCR reads with MiXCR, one row per CDR3 protein. The sample yields hundreds of thousands of distinct CDR3 sequences, over 15% seen once. Sequencing was performed on blood. V gene TRBV7-2 combines with J gene TRBJ2-5; 12 bases match TRBD1. This clonotype was sampled from a woman aged 50 to 60 with Graves' hyperthyroidism that later progressed to Graves' ophthalmopathy. CDR3 bases: TGTGCCAGCAGCCAAGATCCGGGACAGGGGGCGATTGAGACCCAGTACTTC. This encodes CASSQDPGQGAIETQYF. Together with reference TRBV7-2 and TRBJ2-5, the CDR3 gives the full variable domain: GAGVSQSPSNKVTEKGKDVELRCDPISGHTALYWYRQSLGQGLEFLIYFQGNSAPDKSGLPSDRFSAERTGGSVSTLTIQRTQQEDSAVYLCASSQDPGQGAIETQYFGPGTRLLVL.